A single sample gave rise to the 21 T cell receptor beta chains below, sequenced in a study of CD8 T cells in ankylosing spondylitis. MiXCR, applied by TCRdb to the 5' RACE reads, yields one record per CDR3 protein. Seen here are about 320,000 distinct CDR3 sequences, around 10% observed once, and the top ten hold 9.1%. The source material was blood, either unsorted or a sorted T cell fraction (not recorded which). Receptors were obtained from a female donor with ankylosing spondylitis or in good health (not recorded which).

This clonotype came up a few times. This chain joins TRBV5-1 and TRBJ2-1; 11 bases map to TRBD2. Germline CDR1 SGHRS, CDR2 YFSETQ. The CDR3 runs 17 residues. V gave up 0 bases and J gave up 0 bases; unmatched junction bases: 2. CDR3 in amino acids: CASSLGLAGISYNEQFF. The CDR3, as DNA: TGCGCCAGCAGCTTGGGACTAGCGGGGATCTCCTACAATGAGCAGTTCTTC.

This clonotype was counted at least ten times. V and J are TRBV24-1 and TRBJ2-3; 7 nucleotides align to TRBD2. The germline V gene encodes CDR1 KGHDR and CDR2 SFDVKD. The CDR3 consists of 16 residues. The trim removed 4 bases at V and 4 bases at J, leaving 10 bases unmatched. In DNA, the CDR3 is TGTGCCACCAGTGACTCGCGACTAGCAGTTCCAGATACGCAGTATTTT. This gives the protein CATSDSRLAVPDTQYF.

V usage is TRBV28 and J usage is TRBJ1-5, with 10 bases that match TRBD1. Germline lookup yields CDR1 MDHEN and CDR2 SYDVKM. With V trimmed by 6 bases and J by 6 bases, 8 bases remained unmatched. The CDR3 has 15 residues. The CDR3, as DNA: TGTGCCAGCAGCCCGACAGGGGGCCTTGGTCAGCCCCAGCATTTT. Its protein is CASSPTGGLGQPQHF.

V and J are TRBV7-8 and TRBJ1-4; maybe TRBD1 (5 bases). Germline V gene data show CDR1 as SGHVS and CDR2 as FQNEAQ. Trimming stripped 2 bases from V and 6 bases from J, with 16 bases between. The CDR3 is made up of 16 amino acids. The CDR3 DNA reads as TGTGCCAGCAGCTTAACATTGGGCAGGGTTGATGAAAAACTGTTTTTT. Its translation is CASSLTLGRVDEKLFF. The full variable domain, its missing parts supplied by reference TRBV7-8 and TRBJ1-4, is GAGVSQSPRYKVAKRGQDVALRCDPISGHVSLFWYQQALGQGPEFLTYFQNEAQLDKSGLPSDRFFAERPEGSVSTLKIQRTQQEDSAVYLCASSLTLGRVDEKLFFGSGTQLSVL.

The chain links TRBV4-1 to TRBJ1-5; D call uncertain. Germline V CDR1 and CDR2: MGHRA, YSYEKL. The V end lost 3 bases, the J end lost 2 bases, and 23 bases lay between the germline ends. The CDR3 is 19 residues long. The CDR3 DNA is TGCGCCAGCAGCCATGACAAGCATACCTCCTATGGGGGCAATCAGCCCCAGCATTTT. Translated: CASSHDKHTSYGGNQPQHF.

This clonotype was seen repeatedly, ten times or more. This chain uses TRBV5-5 with TRBJ1-2; a possible D gene is TRBD1 (5 bases). Germline assignment: CDR1 SGHKS and CDR2 YYEKEE (reference sequence). The length of the CDR3 is 15 residues. Trimming pared 4 bases from V and 7 bases from J, leaving 20 bases between. The CDR3 is CASSQTSQEEGGYTF. The CDR3, as DNA: TGTGCCAGCAGCCAAACGTCACAGGAGGAAGGTGGCTACACCTTC.

This clonotype was seen at least ten times. The chain combines TRBV24-1 with TRBJ2-2, with 12 bases matching TRBD1. From germline, CDR1 is KGHDR and CDR2 SFDVKD. V was clipped by 10 bases and J by 2 bases; unmatched bases: 7. The CDR3 is 16 residues long. CDR3 residues: CATGRGTGGNTGELFF. In DNA form, the CDR3 reads TGTGCCACTGGGCGTGGGACAGGGGGCAACACCGGGGAGCTGTTTTTT.

This clonotype was counted between two and nine times. V gene TRBV24-1 combines with J gene TRBJ2-1; 7 bases line up with TRBD2. CDR3 length equals 13 residues. The J segment lost 5 bases and the V segment lost 5 bases, leaving 2 bases of the junction unmatched. Germline values: CDR1 KGHDR, CDR2 SFDVKD. The CDR3 loop is CATSGGTNNEQFF. CDR3 sequence (DNA): TGTGCCACCAGTGGAGGGACTAACAATGAGCAGTTCTTC.

This clonotype was picked up a small number of times. CDR3 coding DNA: TGTGCCAGCAGCTTAGTTCGTCGGGCAAACAATGAGCAGTTCTTC. As protein: CASSLVRRANNEQFF. This chain joins TRBV7-9 and TRBJ2-1; D remains ambiguous. V lost 1 base and J lost 5, with 12 bases in between. Germline assignment: CDR1 SEHNR and CDR2 FQNEAQ (reference sequence). This CDR3 is built from 15 residues.

This clonotype was detected ten times or more. The chain is built from TRBV5-8 and TRBJ2-3; D tentatively fits TRBD1 or TRBD2 (5 bases each). The V gene's germline CDR1 is SGHTS and CDR2 YDEGEE. The V gene lost 2 bases and the J gene lost 1 base, with 8 bases spanning the gap. The CDR3 has 14 residues. CDR3 nucleotides: TGTGCCAGCAGCTTCCGGGACCGCACAGATACGCAGTATTTT. This sequence encodes CASSFRDRTDTQYF.

This clonotype was seen only a few times. DNA of the CDR3: TGTGCCAGCAGCCAGCCAGGGGTCCCTGAAGCTTTCTTT. Residues: CASSQPGVPEAFF. The chain uses TRBV3-1 and TRBJ1-1; tentatively, D is TRBD1 (6 bases). The CDR3 is 13 amino acids. Trimming stripped 3 bases from V and 6 bases from J, with 11 bases between. The germline V gene has CDR1 LGHDT and CDR2 YNNKEL (reference sequence).

This clonotype was observed at least ten times. The chain employs TRBV20-1 and TRBJ2-3, with D unresolved. There are 16 residues in the CDR3. V was shortened by 0 bases and J by 4 bases, with 17 bases between the two germline ends. The germline V gene has CDR1 DFQATT and CDR2 SNEGSKA (reference sequence). The CDR3 reads CSARDIPLGGADTQYF. The CDR3 nucleotides are TGCAGTGCTAGAGATATCCCACTCGGTGGTGCAGATACGCAGTATTTT.

This clonotype was recorded many times. The V gene is TRBV29-1, the J gene TRBJ2-7, with D uncertain. Germline CDR1 is SQVTM and CDR2 is ANQGSEA. With 7 bases removed from V and 4 bases from J, the gap between germline ends came to 11 bases. This CDR3 has 11 amino acids. As DNA, the CDR3 is TGCAGCGCCAATGAAGGTTACGAGCAGTACTTC. Its protein product is CSANEGYEQYF.

This clonotype was seen ten or more times. The chain joins TRBV10-3 to TRBJ2-1, with D maybe TRBD2 (5 bases). The CDR3 is made up of 10 amino acids. With 10 bases removed from V and 4 bases from J, the gap between germline ends came to 5 bases. Germline loops: CDR1 ENHRY, CDR2 SYGVKD. CDR3 loop: CATGYNEQFF. DNA for the CDR3: TGTGCCACGGGGTACAATGAGCAGTTCTTC.

This clonotype was counted at least ten times. The V and J genes are TRBV6-2 or TRBV6-3 and TRBJ2-7, with D possibly being TRBD2 (6 bases). The germline CDR1 and CDR2 sequences are MNHEY and SVGEGT. The CDR3 runs to 13 residues. As DNA, the CDR3 is TGTGCTCTCTCCGAGGGAGGTCCCTACGAGCAGTACTTC. Protein sequence: CALSEGGPYEQYF.

Only a few counts were recorded for this clonotype. The chain combines TRBV27 with TRBJ1-5; D not resolved. Germline loops: CDR1 MNHEY, CDR2 SMNVEV (reference sequence). V was cut by 6 bases and J by 0 bases, with 12 bases left in between. The CDR3 has 15 residues. The CDR3 nucleotides read TGTGCCAGCAGGCCGGGAGAATATAGCAATCAGCCCCAGCATTTT. Its translation: CASRPGEYSNQPQHF.

V is TRBV11-2 and J is TRBJ2-7; 9 nucleotides align to TRBD1. CDR1 and CDR2 (germline): SGHAT, FQNNGV. V gave up 1 base and J gave up 4 bases; unmatched junction bases: 5. The CDR3 spans 15 residues. Here the CDR3 DNA reads TGTGCCAGCAGCTTAGTGGGACAGGGACTTTACGAGCAGTACTTC. It is translated as CASSLVGQGLYEQYF. Using reference TRBV11-2 and TRBJ2-7 for the parts outside the CDR3, the full variable domain is EAGVAQSPRYKIIEKRQSVAFWCNPISGHATLYWYQQILGQGPKLLIQFQNNGVVDDSQLPKDRFSAERLKGVDSTLKIQPAKLEDSAVYLCASSLVGQGLYEQYFGPGTRLTVT.

Comment on this clonotype: One end of the junction does not line up with germline, which may come from a read error. The CDR3 region has the DNA TGCTGTGCTAGAGACCGACTAGCCCGAAGCTCCTACAATGAGCAGTTCTTC. It encodes CCARDRLARSSYNEQFF. This chain joins TRBV20-1 and TRBJ2-1; 7 nucleotides agree with TRBD2. The CDR3 spans 17 residues. Germline assignment: CDR1 DFQATT and CDR2 SNEGSKA (reference sequence).

The table lists this clonotype with many counts. The V call is TRBV12-3 or TRBV12-4, the J call TRBJ1-1; D possibly corresponds to TRBD1 (5 bases). V was trimmed by 4 bases and J by 1 base, leaving 16 bases between them. The CDR3 loop spans 16 amino acids. In nucleotides, the CDR3 is TGTGCCAGCAGTTCGACAAAGGGGAGCGGGAACACTGAAGCTTTCTTT. Translating gives CASSSTKGSGNTEAFF.

Ten or more counts support this clonotype. This chain joins TRBV12-3 or TRBV12-4 and TRBJ2-5; D remains unclear. The CDR3 has 12 residues. V lost 5 bases and J lost 6, with 10 bases in between. The CDR3 region is CASSPDAKTQYF. As DNA, the CDR3 is TGTGCCAGCAGTCCGGACGCGAAGACCCAGTACTTC.

The genes are TRBV5-6 and TRBJ1-5, with 8 bases that match TRBD1. CDR3 length equals 15 residues. The V gene end was trimmed by 4 bases and the J gene end by 2 bases; junction bases not matched to a gene: 5. CDR1 SGHDT and CDR2 YYEEEE come from the germline V gene. In DNA form, the CDR3 reads TGTGCCAGCAGCCGGACAGGGCCCGGCAATCAGCCCCAGCATTTT. Translating it yields CASSRTGPGNQPQHF.